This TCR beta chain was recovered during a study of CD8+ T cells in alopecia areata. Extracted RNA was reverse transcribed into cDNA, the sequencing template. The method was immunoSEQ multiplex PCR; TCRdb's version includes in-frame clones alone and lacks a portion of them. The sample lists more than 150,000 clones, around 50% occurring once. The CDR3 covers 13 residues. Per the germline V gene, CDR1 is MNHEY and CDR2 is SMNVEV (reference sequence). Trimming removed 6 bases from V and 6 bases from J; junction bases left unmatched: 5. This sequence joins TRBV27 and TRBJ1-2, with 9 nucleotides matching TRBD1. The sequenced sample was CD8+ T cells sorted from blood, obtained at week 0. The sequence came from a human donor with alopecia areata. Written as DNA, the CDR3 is TGTGCCAGCAGCCCTGGGACAGGGAATGGCTACACCTTC. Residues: CASSPGTGNGYTF.